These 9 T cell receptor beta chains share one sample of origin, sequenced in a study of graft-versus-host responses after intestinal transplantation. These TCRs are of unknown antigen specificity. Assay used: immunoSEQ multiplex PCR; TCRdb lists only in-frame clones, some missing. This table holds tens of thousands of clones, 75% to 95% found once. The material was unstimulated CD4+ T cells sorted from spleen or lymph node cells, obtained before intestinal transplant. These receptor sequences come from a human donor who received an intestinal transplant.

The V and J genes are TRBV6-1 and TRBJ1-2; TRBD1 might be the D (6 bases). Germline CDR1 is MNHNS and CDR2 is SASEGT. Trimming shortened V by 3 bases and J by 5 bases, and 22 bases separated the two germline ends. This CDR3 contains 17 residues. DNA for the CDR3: TGTGCCAGCAGTGATGCAATCGGGACATCCATTGTTTATGGCTACACCTTC. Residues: CASSDAIGTSIVYGYTF.

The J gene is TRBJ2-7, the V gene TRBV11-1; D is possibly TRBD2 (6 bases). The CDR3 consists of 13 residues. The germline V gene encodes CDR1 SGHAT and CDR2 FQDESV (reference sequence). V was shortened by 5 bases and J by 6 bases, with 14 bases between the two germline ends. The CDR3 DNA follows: TGTGCCAGCAGCCCGGGGACTGCGCTCGAGCAGTACTTC. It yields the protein CASSPGTALEQYF.

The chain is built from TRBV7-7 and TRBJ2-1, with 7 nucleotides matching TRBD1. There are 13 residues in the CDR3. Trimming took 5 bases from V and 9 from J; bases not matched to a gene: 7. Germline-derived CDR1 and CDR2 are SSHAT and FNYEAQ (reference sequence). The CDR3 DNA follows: TGTGCCAGCAGCCGCTCACAGGGGATTGAGCAGTTCTTC. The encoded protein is CASSRSQGIEQFF. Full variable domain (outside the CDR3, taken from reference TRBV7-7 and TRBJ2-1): GAGVSQSPRYKVTKRGQDVTLRCDPISSHATLYWYQQALGQGPEFLTYFNYEAQPDKSGLPSDRFSAERPEGSISTLTIQRTEQRDSAMYRCASSRSQGIEQFFGPGTRLTVL.

For the CDR3, the DNA is TGTGCCAGCAGCGCGGTAACTAGCGGGGGGAGGCAGTTCTTC. Amino acids: CASSAVTSGGRQFF. This chain connects TRBV9 to TRBJ2-1; TRBD2 aligns across 12 bases. J was trimmed by 12 bases and V by 3 bases; bases with no gene match: 7. There are 14 residues in the CDR3. The germline V gene encodes CDR1 SGDLS and CDR2 YYNGEE.

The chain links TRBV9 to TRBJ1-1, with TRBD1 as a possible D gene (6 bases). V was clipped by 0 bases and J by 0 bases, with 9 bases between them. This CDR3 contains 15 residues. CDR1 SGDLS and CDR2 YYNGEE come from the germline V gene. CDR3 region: CASSVVDRMNTEAFF. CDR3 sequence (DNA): TGTGCCAGCAGCGTAGTGGACAGAATGAACACTGAAGCTTTCTTT.

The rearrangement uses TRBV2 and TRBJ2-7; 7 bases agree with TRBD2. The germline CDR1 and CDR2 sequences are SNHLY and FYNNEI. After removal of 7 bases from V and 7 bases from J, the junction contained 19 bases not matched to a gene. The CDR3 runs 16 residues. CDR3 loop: CASTEGRGVDGTEQYF. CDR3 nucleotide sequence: TGTGCCAGCACCGAGGGTCGGGGGGTTGATGGTACGGAGCAGTACTTC.

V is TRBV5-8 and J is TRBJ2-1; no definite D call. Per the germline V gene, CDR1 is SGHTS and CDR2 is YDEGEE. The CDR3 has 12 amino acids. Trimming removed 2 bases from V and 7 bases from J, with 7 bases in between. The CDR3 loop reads CASSFLRNEQFF. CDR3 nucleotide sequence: TGTGCCAGCAGCTTCCTCAGAAATGAGCAGTTCTTC.

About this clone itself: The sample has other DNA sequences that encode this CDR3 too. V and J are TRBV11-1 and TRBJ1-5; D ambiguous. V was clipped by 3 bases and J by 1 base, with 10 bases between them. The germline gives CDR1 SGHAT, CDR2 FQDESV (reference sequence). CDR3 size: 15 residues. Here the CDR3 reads CASSFGVSSNQPQHF. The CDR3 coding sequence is TGTGCCAGCAGCTTCGGGGTCTCGAGCAATCAGCCCCAGCATTTT.

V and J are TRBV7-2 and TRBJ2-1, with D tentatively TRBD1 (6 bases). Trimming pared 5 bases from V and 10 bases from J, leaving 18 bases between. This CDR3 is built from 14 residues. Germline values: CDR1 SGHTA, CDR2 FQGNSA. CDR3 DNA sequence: TGTGCCAGCAGCCCGGGACAACCCTTGGGGGAGCAGTTCTTC. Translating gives CASSPGQPLGEQFF. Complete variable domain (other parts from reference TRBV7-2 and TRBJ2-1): GAGVSQSPSNKVTEKGKDVELRCDPISGHTALYWYRQSLGQGLEFLIYFQGNSAPDKSGLPSDRFSAERTGGSVSTLTIQRTQQEDSAVYLCASSPGQPLGEQFFGPGTRLTVL.